These 25 T cell receptor beta chains share one sample of origin, sequenced in a study of blood T cell repertoires in COVID-19. The assay was immunoSEQ multiplex PCR, and TCRdb's table has in-frame clones only and misses some. This sample has about 99,000 clones; just over 85% occur once, and the top ten carry roughly 13%. The sequencing sample was made of peripheral blood. The receptors originated from a woman aged 55-75 years in a cohort sampled during active or convalescent COVID-19.

This rearrangement joins TRBV5-1 to TRBJ2-6, with 7 bases that match TRBD1. With 4 bases clipped from V and 1 base from J, the junction kept 2 bases outside the gene matches. The CDR3 contains 15 residues. CDR1 and CDR2 (germline): SGHRS, YFSETQ. CDR3 in DNA: TGCGCCAGCAGCGACAGGGCGTCTGGGGCCAACGTCCTGACTTTC. Its translation is CASSDRASGANVLTF.

The V and J genes are TRBV2 and TRBJ1-5, with TRBD1 as a possible D gene (6 bases). The CDR3 spans 14 residues. Germline lookup yields CDR1 SNHLY and CDR2 FYNNEI. The germline V and J ends were trimmed by 3 bases and 10 bases, with 16 bases remaining between them. The CDR3 nucleotides read TGTGCCAGCAGTGAGGGGGGGGCGAAACAACCCCAGCATTTT. Translating it yields CASSEGGAKQPQHF.

V gene TRBV30 combines with J gene TRBJ1-5; a weak D match, TRBD1 (5 bases). The CDR3 consists of 13 residues. Trimming stripped 3 bases from V and 4 bases from J, with 10 bases between. Germline assignment: CDR1 GTSNPN and CDR2 SVGIG (reference sequence). CDR3 region: CAWSPKGNQPQHF. The CDR3 coding sequence is TGTGCCTGGAGCCCTAAGGGGAATCAGCCCCAGCATTTT.

The genes are TRBV19 and TRBJ1-2, with D hard to call. The germline V gene encodes CDR1 LNHDA and CDR2 SQIVND (reference sequence). V lost 8 bases, J lost 4 bases, and 14 bases lay in between. This CDR3 region has 13 residues. For the CDR3, the DNA is TGTGCCAGTTCTTGGGAGGGATCCTATGGCTACACCTTC. Residues: CASSWEGSYGYTF. Full variable domain (outside the CDR3, taken from reference TRBV19 and TRBJ1-2): DGGITQSPKYLFRKEGQNVTLSCEQNLNHDAMYWYRQDPGQGLRLIYYSQIVNDFQKGDIAEGYSVSREKKESFPLTVTSAQKNPTAFYLCASSWEGSYGYTFGSGTRLTVV.

The chain uses TRBV10-2 and TRBJ1-5; 10 nucleotides align to TRBD1. CDR3 length equals 18 residues. Germline CDR1 is WSHSY and CDR2 is SAAADI. After removal of 4 bases from V and 0 bases from J, the junction contained 9 bases not matched to a gene. The CDR3 region is CASSAGTGVLDSNQPQHF. CDR3 coding DNA: TGCGCCAGCAGTGCCGGGACAGGGGTTTTAGATAGCAATCAGCCCCAGCATTTT.

This clone was recorded only once. J is TRBJ1-3 and V is TRBV2, with D possibly matching TRBD1 (6 bases). Germline CDR1 reads SNHLY; CDR2 reads FYNNEI. This CDR3 has 16 amino acids. Trimming took off 3 bases at V and 2 bases at J, with 14 bases between the two ends. DNA for the CDR3: TGTGCCAGCAGTGACCTCCCGGGACAAACTGGAAACACCATATATTTT. Translated: CASSDLPGQTGNTIYF.

The V gene is TRBV7-3, the J gene TRBJ2-2; D gene uncertain. V was shortened by 2 bases and J by 5 bases, with 6 bases between the two germline ends. Germline V gene data show CDR1 as SGHTA and CDR2 as FQGTGA. This CDR3 spans 13 amino acids. CDR3 nucleotide sequence: TGTGCCAGCAGCTTAGACTTAACCGGGGAGCTGTTTTTT. As protein: CASSLDLTGELFF.

Only one count was recorded for this clone. This chain joins TRBV10-3 and TRBJ2-6; 9 nucleotides line up with TRBD2. Trimming removed 6 bases from V and 0 bases from J; junction bases left unmatched: 9. Germline V gene lookup returns CDR1 ENHRY and CDR2 SYGVKD. The CDR3 length is 18 residues. The chain's CDR3 is CAISQLAGSLSGANVLTF. The DNA of the CDR3 is TGTGCCATCAGCCAACTAGCGGGTTCGCTCTCTGGGGCCAACGTCCTGACTTTC.

The J gene is TRBJ1-2, the V gene TRBV10-1, with 7 bases that match TRBD1. CDR3 length: 13 amino acids. Per the germline V gene, CDR1 is WNHNN and CDR2 is SYGVQD (reference sequence). The V segment lost 4 bases and the J segment 2 bases; nucleotides outside the gene matches: 1. CDR3 residues: CASSVDRNYGYTF. The CDR3 region has the DNA TGCGCCAGCAGTGTGGACAGGAACTATGGCTACACCTTC.

The V call is TRBV28, the J call TRBJ2-2; 14 bases match TRBD2. The germline V gene has CDR1 MDHEN and CDR2 SYDVKM. V shed 8 bases and J 6 bases; nucleotides not matched to a gene: 17. The CDR3 is 19 amino acids. The CDR3 region is CASSGLGLAGVGLPGELFF. The CDR3 DNA is TGTGCCAGCTCAGGGCTGGGACTAGCGGGAGTAGGGTTACCCGGGGAGCTGTTTTTT.

The J gene is TRBJ2-1, the V gene TRBV20-1; TRBD2 might be the D (6 bases). Germline CDR1 is DFQATT and CDR2 is SNEGSKA (reference sequence). Between the trimmed V and J ends, which lost 6 bases and 8 bases, there was a span of 8 bases. The CDR3 consists of 10 residues. Here the CDR3 reads CSAWGDEQFF. The CDR3 DNA reads TGCAGTGCATGGGGGGATGAGCAGTTCTTC.

This sequence joins TRBV7-8 and TRBJ2-3; 9 positions agree with TRBD1. Germline assignment: CDR1 SGHVS and CDR2 FQNEAQ. With 1 base clipped from V and 2 bases from J, the junction kept 4 bases outside the gene matches. The CDR3 is made up of 16 amino acids. The CDR3: CASSLEGTGLTDTQYF. The CDR3 DNA sequence: TGTGCCAGCAGCTTAGAAGGGACAGGGCTCACAGATACGCAGTATTTT.

This rearrangement joins TRBV6-2 or TRBV6-3 to TRBJ1-2; D not resolved. The V and J ends lost 7 bases and 3 bases respectively, with 15 bases between them. The V gene's germline CDR1 is MNHEY and CDR2 SVGEGT. This CDR3 comprises 14 residues. The CDR3 is CASTPWEGHYGYTF. The CDR3 coding sequence is TGTGCCAGCACCCCCTGGGAGGGTCACTATGGCTACACCTTC.

The rearrangement joins TRBV4-1 to TRBJ2-1; 9 bases line up with TRBD2. Losses at the gene ends were 4 bases for V and 0 bases for J; bases not matched to a gene: 13. The CDR3 covers 19 residues. Germline V gene data show CDR1 as MGHRA and CDR2 as YSYEKL. The CDR3 region has the DNA TGCGCCAGCAGCCCTAGACTACGAAGCGGGGGGAGCTCCTACAATGAGCAGTTCTTC. This codes for CASSPRLRSGGSSYNEQFF.

This clone was found once. The chain employs TRBV6-6 and TRBJ2-7; possible D gene TRBD1, 6 bases. Trimming pared 6 bases from V and 4 bases from J, leaving 16 bases between. The CDR3 is 14 amino acids. The germline CDR1 and CDR2 sequences are MNHNY and SVGAGI (reference sequence). CDR3 sequence (DNA): TGTGCCAGCAGGAGGGACATGCTTCTTTACGAGCAGTACTTC. This codes for CASRRDMLLYEQYF.

The chain carries TRBV27 and TRBJ1-2; TRBD1 might be the D (6 bases). The CDR3 has 14 amino acids. The germline V gene has CDR1 MNHEY and CDR2 SMNVEV (reference sequence). V was trimmed by 4 bases and J by 8 bases, leaving 17 bases between them. Here the CDR3 reads CASSSPGHPTGYTF. The CDR3 DNA sequence: TGTGCCAGCAGTTCTCCGGGACATCCCACGGGCTACACCTTC.

The chain couples TRBV9 to TRBJ2-3; TRBD2 agrees at 11 bases. Trimming cost V 3 bases and J 3 bases; bases outside gene matches: 3. Germline V lookup: CDR1 SGDLS, CDR2 YYNGEE. The CDR3 consists of 15 residues. CDR3 DNA sequence: TGTGCCAGCAGCGCTGCTAGCGGGAGGACAGATACGCAGTATTTT. Amino acid sequence: CASSAASGRTDTQYF.

V usage is TRBV19 and J usage is TRBJ2-7; D is possibly TRBD2 (5 bases). The ends were cut back, 9 bases at V and 0 bases at J, with 6 bases in the middle. Per germline, CDR1 LNHDA and CDR2 SQIVND (reference sequence). The CDR3 totals 11 residues. The chain's CDR3 is CASGISYEQYF. Here the CDR3 DNA reads TGTGCCAGCGGGATCTCCTACGAGCAGTACTTC.

The gene calls are TRBV12-3 or TRBV12-4 and TRBJ1-6, with D uncertain. Trimming cost V 3 bases and J 10 bases, with 10 bases left between them. This CDR3 region has 13 residues. CDR3 in DNA: TGTGCCAGCAGTTTTCGGGAGGGCTCACCCCTCCACTTT. This encodes CASSFREGSPLHF.

The rearrangement uses TRBV7-8 and TRBJ2-5; TRBD2 is a possible D gene (7 bases). The V end lost 4 bases, the J end lost 5 bases, and 17 bases lay between the germline ends. The V gene's germline CDR1 is SGHVS and CDR2 FQNEAQ. CDR3 size: 15 residues. The CDR3 sequence is CASSSRGAGRETQYF. The CDR3 bases are TGTGCCAGCAGCTCCCGGGGGGCAGGGAGGGAGACCCAGTACTTC. Filled out from reference TRBV7-8 and TRBJ2-5, the complete variable domain reads GAGVSQSPRYKVAKRGQDVALRCDPISGHVSLFWYQQALGQGPEFLTYFQNEAQLDKSGLPSDRFFAERPEGSVSTLKIQRTQQEDSAVYLCASSSRGAGRETQYFGPGTRLLVL.

J is TRBJ2-2 and V is TRBV5-1, with 11 bases matching TRBD2. CDR1 SGHRS and CDR2 YFSETQ come from the germline V gene. The trim removed 5 bases at V and 10 bases at J, leaving 13 bases unmatched. This CDR3 spans 16 amino acids. The CDR3 here is CASSPSGRTSSEELFF. CDR3 coding DNA: TGCGCCAGCAGTCCTAGCGGGAGGACGTCCTCGGAGGAGCTGTTTTTT.

This clone appeared a few times. CDR3 protein: CASSLGGSGLYEQYF. The CDR3 DNA reads as TGTGCCAGCAGCCTCGGAGGTAGCGGCTTATACGAGCAGTACTTC. The V gene is TRBV14, the J gene TRBJ2-7; weak D call: TRBD2 (6 bases). The CDR3 is made up of 15 amino acids. Trimming took 4 bases from V and 4 from J, leaving 17 bases between them. Per germline, CDR1 SGHDN and CDR2 FVKESK.

The CDR3 here is CASSPGQGEDEQFF. Here the CDR3 DNA reads TGCGCCAGCAGCCCGGGACAGGGAGAGGATGAGCAGTTCTTC. The chain uses TRBV5-1 and TRBJ2-1; 9 nucleotides line up with TRBD1. The CDR3 covers 14 residues. V lost 4 bases to trimming and J lost 8 bases; unmatched junction nucleotides: 7. Germline CDR1 and CDR2: SGHRS and YFSETQ.

CDR3 protein: CASSAVYGYTF. For the CDR3, the DNA is TGTGCCAGCAGTGCTGTGTATGGCTACACCTTC. This chain connects TRBV25-1 to TRBJ1-2; D is undetermined. Trimming took off 4 bases at V and 5 bases at J, with 5 bases between the two ends. The CDR3 runs to 11 residues. Germline V gene data show CDR1 as MGHDK and CDR2 as SYGVNS.

This chain joins TRBV6-1 and TRBJ2-1; no firm D call. V gave up 2 bases and J gave up 9 bases, with 14 bases separating them. The CDR3 covers 14 residues. Germline CDR1 reads MNHNS; CDR2 reads SASEGT. CDR3 protein: CASSESSGFSEQFF. DNA of the CDR3: TGTGCCAGCAGTGAATCATCCGGTTTTTCTGAGCAGTTCTTC.